This TCR beta chain was profiled in a study of T cells after posttransplantation cyclophosphamide. This CDR3 has 14 residues. The germline gives CDR1 MNHEY, CDR2 SMNVEV (reference sequence). With 3 bases removed from V and 5 bases from J, the gap between germline ends came to 14 bases. Repertoires were generated with immunoSEQ multiplex PCR, while TCRdb's copy carries only in-frame clones and drops some. The sample lists 50,000 to 65,000 clones, 70% to 90% occurring once. Details on this clone: What it binds is unknown.

Study outcomes and limitations: Recipient CMV seropositivity and CMV reactivation strongly tracked TRB clonality. Later post-transplant blood repertoires were often dominated by donor CD8+ memory clones. Skin or GI-infiltrating T cells shared few TRB sequences with blood.

The chain carries TRBV27 and TRBJ2-7; tentatively, D is TRBD1 (6 bases). Sequencing was carried out using PBMCs. The receptor was derived from a young man with a blood cancer, CMV-positive, and with a related stem cell donor. The CDR3 protein is CASSLGPGVDEQYF. The DNA for the CDR3 is TGTGCCAGCAGTTTGGGGCCAGGGGTTGACGAGCAGTACTTC.